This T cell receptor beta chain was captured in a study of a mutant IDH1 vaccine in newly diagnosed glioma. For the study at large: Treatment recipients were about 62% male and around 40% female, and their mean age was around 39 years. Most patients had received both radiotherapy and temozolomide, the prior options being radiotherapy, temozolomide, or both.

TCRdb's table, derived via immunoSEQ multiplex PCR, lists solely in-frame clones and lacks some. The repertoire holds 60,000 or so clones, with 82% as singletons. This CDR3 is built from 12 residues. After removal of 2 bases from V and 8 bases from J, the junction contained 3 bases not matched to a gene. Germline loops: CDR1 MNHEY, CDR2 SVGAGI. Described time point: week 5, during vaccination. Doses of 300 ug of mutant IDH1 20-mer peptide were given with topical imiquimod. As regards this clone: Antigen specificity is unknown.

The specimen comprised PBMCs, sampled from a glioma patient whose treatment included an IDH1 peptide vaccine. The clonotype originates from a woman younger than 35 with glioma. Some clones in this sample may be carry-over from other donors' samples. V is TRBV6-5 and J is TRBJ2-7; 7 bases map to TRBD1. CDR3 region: CASSYGGQQQYF. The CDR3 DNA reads TGTGCCAGCAGTTACGGGGGACAGCAGCAGTACTTC.